The 23 T cell receptor beta chains in this list originate from one sample, sequenced in a study of blood T cell repertoires in COVID-19. Measured with immunoSEQ multiplex PCR; TCRdb has only the in-frame clones, and not every one. The sample has about 290,000 clones; around 90% are singletons. The sequenced sample was PBMCs or T cells enriched from blood (not recorded which). The receptors here all came from a woman in her 40s who had recovered from COVID-19.

The chain employs TRBV10-3 and TRBJ2-7; D may be TRBD2 (6 bases). This CDR3 contains 17 residues. Germline CDR1 is ENHRY and CDR2 is SYGVKD. V shed 0 bases and J shed 1 base, with 16 bases lying between them. The CDR3 DNA reads TGTGCCATCAGTGAGTCTGGTGGAGGGAATCCTTCCTACGAGCAGTACTTC. It codes for CAISESGGGNPSYEQYF.

The chain employs TRBV2 and TRBJ1-2; the match to TRBD1 covers 8 bases. Trimming took 6 bases from V and 5 from J; bases not matched to a gene: 5. This CDR3 region has 13 residues. Germline CDR1 is SNHLY and CDR2 is FYNNEI. The CDR3 DNA reads as TGTGCCAGCAGGGGGGACAGGCTATATGGCTACACCTTC. Protein product: CASRGDRLYGYTF.

The J gene is TRBJ1-1, the V gene TRBV27; D gene unclear. Germline V CDR1 and CDR2: MNHEY, SMNVEV (reference sequence). This CDR3 has 14 residues. The germline V and J ends were trimmed by 8 bases and 0 bases, with 13 bases remaining between them. CDR3: CASPFGAVNTEAFF. CDR3 nucleotide sequence: TGTGCCAGCCCGTTCGGAGCTGTGAACACTGAAGCTTTCTTT.

The V call is TRBV28, the J call TRBJ1-5; 8 nucleotides match TRBD1. With 5 bases clipped from V and 4 bases from J, the junction kept 7 bases outside the gene matches. The CDR3 spans 15 residues. Germline V gene lookup returns CDR1 MDHEN and CDR2 SYDVKM. CDR3 sequence reads: CASSLSQGVNQPQHF. The CDR3 DNA is TGTGCCAGCAGTCTATCACAGGGGGTTAATCAGCCCCAGCATTTT.

The chain has TRBV2 and TRBJ2-3, with 9 bases identical to TRBD1. Germline loops: CDR1 SNHLY, CDR2 FYNNEI. The ends lost 7 bases at V and 5 bases at J; junction bases unmatched: 7. This CDR3 is 14 amino acids long. In DNA form, the CDR3 reads TGTGCCAGCACTTTGGACAGGGGAAAAGATACGCAGTATTTT. Translation: CASTLDRGKDTQYF.

The V and J genes are TRBV5-6 and TRBJ1-6; D unresolved. The germline gives CDR1 SGHDT, CDR2 YYEEEE. The CDR3 is 16 amino acids. Trimming shortened V by 4 bases and J by 0 bases, and 11 bases separated the two germline ends. This CDR3 is CASSVAGSSYNSPLHF. CDR3 coding DNA: TGTGCCAGCAGCGTGGCCGGGAGCTCCTATAATTCACCCCTCCACTTT.

This clone was observed once. The sample contains more than one DNA sequence encoding this CDR3. The chain uses TRBV7-9 and TRBJ1-5; a weak D match, TRBD1 (5 bases). V shed 5 bases and J shed 4 bases, with 9 bases lying between them. Per the germline V gene, CDR1 is SEHNR and CDR2 is FQNEAQ (reference sequence). The CDR3 totals 13 residues. The CDR3 DNA reads as TGTGCCAGCAGCCTGGGGCCGAATCAGCCCCAGCATTTT. This sequence encodes CASSLGPNQPQHF.

The V gene is TRBV10-3, the J gene TRBJ2-7; 8 nucleotides align to TRBD2. CDR3 length: 17 residues. Trimming took 5 bases from V and 0 from J; bases not matched to a gene: 12. CDR1 and CDR2 (germline): ENHRY, SYGVKD. The DNA for the CDR3 is TGTGCCATCAGTTCCAGGGAGGTAGCGGGGTCCTCCTACGAGCAGTACTTC. Residues: CAISSREVAGSSYEQYF.

The V call is TRBV18, the J call TRBJ1-5; D is unclear. The CDR3 sequence is 15 residues long. Germline CDR1 reads KGHSH; CDR2 reads LQKENI. Deletions cut 3 bases from V and 0 bases from J, with 9 bases between. This CDR3 is CASSPAAGSNQPQHF. The DNA for the CDR3 is TGTGCCAGCTCACCCGCGGCGGGTAGCAATCAGCCCCAGCATTTT. The full variable domain, its missing parts supplied by reference TRBV18 and TRBJ1-5, is NAGVMQNPRHLVRRRGQEARLRCSPMKGHSHVYWYRQLPEEGLKFMVYLQKENIIDESGMPKERFSAEFPKEGPSILRIQQVVRGDSAAYFCASSPAAGSNQPQHFGDGTRLSIL.

V is TRBV5-4 and J is TRBJ2-6; D perhaps matches TRBD2 (5 bases). Germline lookup yields CDR1 SGHNT and CDR2 YYREEE (reference sequence). Trimming stripped 2 bases from V and 1 base from J, with 13 bases between. This CDR3 region has 17 residues. CDR3: CASSFYRLLSGANVLTF. DNA of the CDR3: TGTGCCAGCAGCTTCTACAGACTACTGTCTGGGGCCAACGTCCTGACTTTC.

The chain links TRBV20-1 to TRBJ1-2; D unresolved. The V end lost 3 bases, the J end lost 7 bases, and 24 bases lay between the germline ends. The CDR3 length is 16 residues. CDR1 and CDR2 from the germline V gene are DFQATT and SNEGSKA (reference sequence). CDR3 in amino acids: CSASVGEAGSLSGYTF. The CDR3 region has the DNA TGCAGTGCTAGTGTTGGTGAAGCAGGTTCTTTAAGTGGCTACACCTTC.

The chain employs TRBV7-9 and TRBJ2-2, with a possible D match to TRBD2 (5 bases). Germline V gene data show CDR1 as SEHNR and CDR2 as FQNEAQ (reference sequence). The CDR3 has 16 residues. Deletions cut 4 bases from V and 1 base from J, with 13 bases between. DNA for the CDR3: TGTGCCAGCAGCTCAATAGCGCCCCGGAACACCGGGGAGCTGTTTTTT. Residues: CASSSIAPRNTGELFF.

V is TRBV2 and J is TRBJ1-1; 7 nucleotides agree with TRBD1. This CDR3 has 13 residues. In germline, CDR1 is SNHLY, CDR2 FYNNEI. V trimming: 4 bases; J trimming: 5 bases; junction bases outside the gene matches: 4. The CDR3 loop reads CASSGDRVTEAFF. For the CDR3, the DNA is TGTGCCAGCAGTGGAGACAGGGTAACTGAAGCTTTCTTT.

This clone occurred once. V and J are TRBV6-6 and TRBJ2-1; D ambiguous. CDR3 length equals 15 residues. Trimming took 6 bases from V and 2 from J, leaving 14 bases between them. Germline V CDR1 and CDR2: MNHNY, SVGAGI (reference sequence). CDR3 sequence: CASSYSKYPYNEQFF. The CDR3 DNA is TGTGCCAGCAGCTACAGCAAATATCCCTACAATGAGCAGTTCTTC.

This sequence joins TRBV19 and TRBJ1-4; D remains ambiguous. This CDR3 has 14 residues. Germline V gene sequence: CDR1 LNHDA, CDR2 SQIVND (reference sequence). V was trimmed by 6 bases and J by 1 base, leaving 9 bases between them. CDR3 in amino acids: CASRAFGTNEKLFF. Written as DNA, the CDR3 is TGTGCCAGTAGAGCGTTCGGAACTAATGAAAAACTGTTTTTT.

The genes are TRBV18 and TRBJ1-4; D possibly corresponds to TRBD1 (6 bases). The CDR3 loop spans 15 amino acids. V lost 4 bases to trimming and J lost 0 bases, with 9 bases between them. CDR1 is KGHSH and CDR2 is LQKENI in the germline V gene. DNA of the CDR3: TGTGCCAGCTCACTACAGGGAGCAACTAATGAAAAACTGTTTTTT. It yields the protein CASSLQGATNEKLFF.

Here the CDR3 DNA reads TGTGCCAGCAGGGGACTAGCGGGGCTGAGGTCCTACGAGCAGTACTTC. It codes for CASRGLAGLRSYEQYF. The chain combines TRBV6-6 with TRBJ2-7; 13 bases align to TRBD2. V shed 6 bases, J shed 1 base, and the junction held 6 bases outside the gene matches. The germline gives CDR1 MNHNY, CDR2 SVGAGI (reference sequence). The CDR3 extends over 16 amino acids.

The gene calls are TRBV10-2 and TRBJ1-2; D is unresolved. The V gene's germline CDR1 is WSHSY and CDR2 SAAADI. V was clipped by 4 bases and J by 3 bases, with 9 bases between them. The CDR3 consists of 13 residues. The CDR3 protein is CASSGLGDYGYTF. DNA for the CDR3: TGCGCCAGCAGTGGTCTGGGAGACTATGGCTACACCTTC.

The chain combines TRBV7-2 with TRBJ1-6; no reliable D call. V was shortened by 3 bases and J by 6 bases, with 15 bases between the two germline ends. The CDR3 is made up of 16 amino acids. Per germline, CDR1 SGHTA and CDR2 FQGNSA. The CDR3 DNA follows: TGTGCCAGCAGCTTGTGGGGAGGGCAGATTAATTCACCCCTCCACTTT. Its protein is CASSLWGGQINSPLHF.

The genes are TRBV2 and TRBJ1-2; D uncertain. Trimming shortened V by 7 bases and J by 0 bases, and 15 bases separated the two germline ends. The V gene's germline CDR1 is SNHLY and CDR2 FYNNEI. The CDR3 runs 15 residues. The CDR3 DNA reads as TGTGCCAGCACTCCAAGGAGGGCCCCTAACTATGGCTACACCTTC. It is translated as CASTPRRAPNYGYTF.

CDR3 DNA: TGCGCCAGCAATCAGGATAATTCACCCCTCCACTTT. This codes for CASNQDNSPLHF. V and J are TRBV10-1 and TRBJ1-6; the D is unclear. There are 12 residues in the CDR3. Trimming took off 7 bases at V and 5 bases at J, with 6 bases between the two ends. Germline values: CDR1 WNHNN, CDR2 SYGVQD (reference sequence).

This clone was seen a few times. The chain links TRBV5-1 to TRBJ2-7, with TRBD2 identical over 14 bases. The CDR3 runs 18 residues. Germline CDR1 SGHRS, CDR2 YFSETQ. Germline trimming cut 0 bases from V and 0 bases from J; bases unmatched to any gene: 5. CDR3 in DNA: TGCGCCAGCAGCTTGGGACTAGCGGGAGGGCCCGGCTCCTACGAGCAGTACTTC. It encodes CASSLGLAGGPGSYEQYF.

The J gene is TRBJ2-4, the V gene TRBV7-8; 10 positions agree with TRBD2. Germline V gives CDR1 SGHVS, CDR2 FQNEAQ. The CDR3 loop spans 19 amino acids. With V trimmed by 2 bases and J by 5 bases, 15 bases remained unmatched. The CDR3 coding sequence is TGTGCCAGCAGCTTACGGGCTAGCGGGAGTTTGGGTTTTGAAAACATTCAGTACTTC. Its protein product is CASSLRASGSLGFENIQYF. Full variable domain (rest looked up from reference TRBV7-8 and TRBJ2-4): GAGVSQSPRYKVAKRGQDVALRCDPISGHVSLFWYQQALGQGPEFLTYFQNEAQLDKSGLPSDRFFAERPEGSVSTLKIQRTQQEDSAVYLCASSLRASGSLGFENIQYFGAGTRLSVL.